Below, 7 T cell receptor beta chains from the same sample are listed, as sequenced in a study of T cells in Graves' hyperthyroidism and ophthalmopathy. RNA transcripts served as the template for amplifying TCR beta CDR3 regions. The HTBI set primed first-round TCR CDR3 RT-PCR. TCRdb reprocessed the multiplex PCR reads with MiXCR, giving one entry per CDR3 protein. This repertoire shows about 640,000 distinct CDR3 sequences, less than 25% found once; its top ten account for under 35%. The specimen was blood. These receptors were taken from a man aged 30-40 years with Graves' ophthalmopathy.

V is TRBV12-3 or TRBV12-4 and J is TRBJ2-1, with 11 bases identical to TRBD2. The CDR3 sequence is 12 residues long. V was clipped by 7 bases and J by 12 bases; unmatched bases: 5. CDR3: CASTSLAGGQFF. The DNA of the CDR3 is TGTGCCAGCACCTCTCTAGCGGGAGGGCAGTTCTTC.

This chain connects TRBV11-2 to TRBJ2-5, with D maybe TRBD2 (7 bases). The germline V gene has CDR1 SGHAT and CDR2 FQNNGV. The ends were cut back, 4 bases at V and 1 base at J, with 13 bases in the middle. The CDR3 is made up of 15 amino acids. CDR3 in amino acids: CASSSGGYIQETQYF. The CDR3, as DNA: TGTGCCAGCAGCTCGGGGGGCTATATCCAAGAGACCCAGTACTTC.

This chain joins TRBV14 and TRBJ2-1; D remains ambiguous. Germline CDR1 reads SGHDN; CDR2 reads FVKESK. The CDR3 runs to 15 residues. Trimming took off 0 bases at V and 2 bases at J, with 8 bases between the two ends. The DNA for the CDR3 is TGTGCCAGCAGCCAAGAGGCAGGCACCTACAATGAGCAGTTCTTC. Its translation: CASSQEAGTYNEQFF.

The CDR3 region is CARRQGAGNYGYTF. The CDR3 nucleotides are TGTGCCAGGAGACAGGGGGCGGGTAACTATGGCTACACCTTC. The genes are TRBV27 and TRBJ1-2; 10 positions agree with TRBD1. Germline V CDR1 and CDR2: MNHEY, SMNVEV (reference sequence). This CDR3 comprises 14 residues. Germline trimming cut 9 bases from V and 1 base from J; bases unmatched to any gene: 5.

This clonotype has a count of ten or more. V gene TRBV11-2 combines with J gene TRBJ2-5; no clear D gene. The germline V and J ends were trimmed by 3 bases and 2 bases, with 13 bases remaining between them. The CDR3 sequence is 15 residues long. CDR1 SGHAT and CDR2 FQNNGV come from the germline V gene. CDR3 in amino acids: CASSFRVDRQETQYF. DNA for the CDR3: TGTGCCAGCAGCTTTCGAGTAGATAGACAAGAGACCCAGTACTTC. Complete variable domain (other parts from reference TRBV11-2 and TRBJ2-5): EAGVAQSPRYKIIEKRQSVAFWCNPISGHATLYWYQQILGQGPKLLIQFQNNGVVDDSQLPKDRFSAERLKGVDSTLKIQPAKLEDSAVYLCASSFRVDRQETQYFGPGTRLLVL.

This clonotype was found a few times. V gene TRBV25-1 combines with J gene TRBJ2-3; 7 bases are shared with TRBD1. The V gene end was trimmed by 2 bases and the J gene end by 0 bases; junction bases not matched to a gene: 8. From germline, CDR1 is MGHDK and CDR2 SYGVNS. The CDR3 has 17 residues. CDR3 nucleotides: TGTGCCAGCAGTGAAGATAGGGCCAGGGGGAGCACAGATACGCAGTATTTT. This sequence encodes CASSEDRARGSTDTQYF.

Turning to this clonotype: This may arise from a read error, as a much more abundant clone is one base away. The chain is built from TRBV18 and TRBJ1-1; TRBD1 is a possible D gene (6 bases). The CDR3 sequence is 13 residues long. Trimming pared 4 bases from V and 6 bases from J, leaving 12 bases between. Germline V gene lookup returns CDR1 KGHSH and CDR2 LQKENI. CDR3 sequence: CASSRQGYAEAFF. CDR3 sequence (DNA): TGTGCCAGCTCACGGCAGGGGTACGCTGAAGCTTTCTTT.